This note documents a single T cell receptor beta chain sequence. What it binds is not known. This sample was taken from a study of T cell responses to AZD1222 COVID-19 vaccine. Assay: immunoSEQ multiplex PCR; the TCRdb copy retains only in-frame clones and omits some. The repertoire holds about 130,000 clones, with approximately 88% as singletons. Study-wide findings and caveats: Donors were largely white British and mainly female; clonal diversity was possibly underestimated. Following two doses of AZD1222, Spike-specific TCR breadth and depth rose. Scientists sampled the repertoires only once the peak T cell response had passed. The span of vaccine-associated CD4 TCRs extended across spike, with dominance at 160-218 and 743-854.

The germline gives CDR1 KGHDR, CDR2 SFDVKD. V lost 3 bases and J 8 bases, leaving 11 bases between the germline ends. The CDR3 contains 13 residues. The starting material was peripheral blood, obtained on day 0 of AZD1222 vaccination. This receptor was obtained from an adult in good health. V usage is TRBV24-1 and J usage is TRBJ2-3; no firm D call. CDR3: CATSDAGMGTQYF. The CDR3 DNA sequence: TGTGCCACCAGTGATGCAGGAATGGGTACGCAGTATTTT.